Below, one T cell receptor (beta chain) is given with its context. A sample-barcoded 5' primer and a J-beta primer mix were used in a second PCR of roughly 7 to 11 cycles. MiXCR, run by TCRdb on the 5' RACE reads, gives a single entry per CDR3 protein. The data hold 850,000 to 1,000,000 distinct CDR3 sequences, with around 49% observed a single time. The sample is drawn from a study of blood T cells in healthy people across ages. This clonotype was sampled from a man younger than 45 in good health. The sample taken for sequencing was blood.

The CDR3 DNA follows: TGTGCCAGCAGCTTAGGACGGGGATTGGAGACCCAGTACTTC. Protein product: CASSLGRGLETQYF. J is TRBJ2-5 and V is TRBV11-1; possibly TRBD2 for D (5 bases). The CDR3 length is 14 residues. Germline CDR1 and CDR2: SGHAT and FQDESV (reference sequence). Trimming removed 1 base at V and 5 bases at J, with 11 bases between.